Listed here are 15 T cell receptor beta chains from one sample, sequenced in a study of cytomegalovirus exposure and HLA in healthy donors. The PCR had 60 Vbeta and 13 Jbeta primers. Repertoires were generated with immunoSEQ multiplex PCR, while TCRdb's copy carries only in-frame clones and drops some. The data contain under 100,000 clones, around 9.1% of them singletons. What was sequenced was PBMCs. Receptor source: a man in his 60s in good health and CMV-seropositive.

The CDR3 bases are TGCGCCAGCAGTCCTATCTTTGGGACACCAAACATTCAGTACTTC. Its protein is CASSPIFGTPNIQYF. The J gene is TRBJ2-4, the V gene TRBV23-1, with a tentative D call TRBD1 (6 bases). TRBV23-1 is sorted into the ORF group, with uncertain function. This CDR3 has 15 amino acids. V dropped 4 bases and J dropped 6 bases, with 16 bases sitting between them.

The rearrangement uses TRBV6-1 and TRBJ2-7; D may be TRBD1 (6 bases). Germline CDR1 is MNHNS and CDR2 is SASEGT. The CDR3 contains 12 residues. V was trimmed by 5 bases and J by 5 bases, leaving 10 bases between them. CDR3 protein: CASSLQGNEQYV. The CDR3 coding sequence is TGTGCCAGCAGTTTACAGGGAAACGAGCAGTACGTC.

This clone has more than one count but fewer than ten. The chain combines TRBV2 with TRBJ2-1, with 9 nucleotides matching TRBD2. Trimming took 3 bases from V and 9 from J; bases not matched to a gene: 3. Germline V CDR1 and CDR2: SNHLY, FYNNEI. This CDR3 has 13 residues. CDR3 DNA sequence: TGTGCCAGCAGTGACGGACTAGCGTTTGAGCAGTTCTTC. This sequence encodes CASSDGLAFEQFF.

By frequency in the sample, this clone is medium-sized. V usage is TRBV28 and J usage is TRBJ1-5; 11 bases fit TRBD1. The germline V gene has CDR1 MDHEN and CDR2 SYDVKM. CDR3 length: 14 amino acids. With 4 bases clipped from V and 6 bases from J, the junction kept 2 bases outside the gene matches. The CDR3 protein is CASSWTGGRQPQHF. CDR3 in DNA: TGTGCCAGCAGTTGGACAGGGGGCCGTCAGCCCCAGCATTTT.

This clone was observed a few times. The genes are TRBV30 and TRBJ1-5; no clear D gene. The CDR3 consists of 13 residues. Between the trimmed V and J ends, which lost 4 bases and 7 bases, there was a span of 14 bases. Germline-derived CDR1 and CDR2 are GTSNPN and SVGIG (reference sequence). The CDR3 nucleotides read TGTGCCTGGACCTCTAACACGGGACAGCCCCAGCATTTT. Its protein is CAWTSNTGQPQHF.

The rearrangement uses TRBV27 and TRBJ2-7; D unresolved. The germline V gene has CDR1 MNHEY and CDR2 SMNVEV (reference sequence). Trimming removed 0 bases from V and 0 bases from J, with 6 bases in between. This CDR3 has 14 amino acids. The CDR3 bases are TGTGCCAGCAGTTTATCACCGGGCTCCTACGAGCAGTACTTC. Its translation is CASSLSPGSYEQYF.

This rearrangement joins TRBV12-5 to TRBJ1-2; weak D call: TRBD1 (5 bases). Trimming left V 5 bases short and J 4 bases short, with 14 bases between. The germline CDR1 and CDR2 sequences are LGHNT and FRNRAP. The CDR3 is made up of 14 amino acids. The CDR3 nucleotides are TGTGCTAGTGGTACCGATTTGGGGGGCTATGGCTACACCTTC. It yields the protein CASGTDLGGYGYTF.

The genes are TRBV23-1 and TRBJ2-1; D unresolved. TRBV23-1 is marked as an open reading frame, function uncertain. The ends were cut back, 6 bases at V and 7 bases at J, with 10 bases in the middle. This CDR3 has 12 residues. CDR3 loop: CASSRQLNEQFF. Written as DNA, the CDR3 is TGCGCCAGCAGCCGTCAGTTGAATGAGCAGTTCTTC.

This chain connects TRBV28 to TRBJ2-1, with D tentatively TRBD2 (6 bases). The germline CDR1 and CDR2 sequences are MDHEN and SYDVKM. The germline V and J ends were trimmed by 7 bases and 6 bases, with 16 bases remaining between them. The CDR3 has 14 amino acids. As DNA, the CDR3 is TGTGCCAGCACCTCCGGGACTTCCCTCAATGAGCAGTTCTTC. Translating gives CASTSGTSLNEQFF.

The chain joins TRBV11-2 to TRBJ2-5; 8 positions agree with TRBD1. CDR3 length: 13 amino acids. In germline, CDR1 is SGHAT, CDR2 FQNNGV. The J segment lost 7 bases and the V segment lost 5 bases, leaving 6 bases of the junction unmatched. CDR3 loop: CASSATGVVTQYF. DNA for the CDR3: TGTGCCAGCAGCGCGACAGGGGTGGTGACCCAGTACTTC.

This clone has more than one count but fewer than ten. The genes are TRBV19 and TRBJ1-5; 7 bases agree with TRBD1. Germline V gene lookup returns CDR1 LNHDA and CDR2 SQIVND (reference sequence). This CDR3 is built from 14 residues. V trimming: 3 bases; J trimming: 5 bases; junction bases outside the gene matches: 4. DNA of the CDR3: TGTGCCAGTAGTATGGGGGACAGATATCAGCCCCAGCATTTT. It translates to CASSMGDRYQPQHF.

This clone was counted a few times. V and J are TRBV10-3 and TRBJ2-5; TRBD1 matches at 9 bases. Germline lookup yields CDR1 ENHRY and CDR2 SYGVKD. J gave up 2 bases and V 2 bases, and 3 bases lay outside the gene matches. The CDR3 runs 15 residues. The CDR3 protein is CAISEDRGEQETQYF. CDR3 bases: TGTGCCATCAGTGAGGACAGGGGGGAACAAGAGACCCAGTACTTC.

This clone was seen only a few times. The chain employs TRBV7-9 and TRBJ1-1; a weak D match, TRBD1 (5 bases). V shed 3 bases and J shed 6 bases, with 8 bases lying between them. Germline assignment: CDR1 SEHNR and CDR2 FQNEAQ (reference sequence). CDR3 size: 12 residues. CDR3 sequence: CASSLETAEAFF. The CDR3 region has the DNA TGTGCCAGCAGCTTGGAGACAGCTGAAGCTTTCTTT.

V gene TRBV6-1 combines with J gene TRBJ1-6; 7 nucleotides align to TRBD1. CDR3 length: 14 amino acids. Germline V gene data show CDR1 as MNHNS and CDR2 as SASEGT. Unmatched junction bases numbered 3, after V lost 4 bases and J lost 6 bases. The CDR3 DNA reads as TGTGCCAGCAGTGTATACAGGGGTAATTCACCCCTCCACTTT. It translates to CASSVYRGNSPLHF.

This clone was picked up a small number of times. The sample has other DNA sequences that encode this CDR3 too. The chain uses TRBV5-4 and TRBJ2-1; 8 positions agree with TRBD1. J lost 4 bases, V lost 4 bases, and 7 bases had no gene match. CDR1 SGHNT and CDR2 YYREEE come from the germline V gene (reference sequence). The CDR3 totals 15 residues. DNA of the CDR3: TGTGCCAGCAGCGCCGGACAGGGACCTTACAATGAGCAGTTCTTC. Amino acid sequence: CASSAGQGPYNEQFF.